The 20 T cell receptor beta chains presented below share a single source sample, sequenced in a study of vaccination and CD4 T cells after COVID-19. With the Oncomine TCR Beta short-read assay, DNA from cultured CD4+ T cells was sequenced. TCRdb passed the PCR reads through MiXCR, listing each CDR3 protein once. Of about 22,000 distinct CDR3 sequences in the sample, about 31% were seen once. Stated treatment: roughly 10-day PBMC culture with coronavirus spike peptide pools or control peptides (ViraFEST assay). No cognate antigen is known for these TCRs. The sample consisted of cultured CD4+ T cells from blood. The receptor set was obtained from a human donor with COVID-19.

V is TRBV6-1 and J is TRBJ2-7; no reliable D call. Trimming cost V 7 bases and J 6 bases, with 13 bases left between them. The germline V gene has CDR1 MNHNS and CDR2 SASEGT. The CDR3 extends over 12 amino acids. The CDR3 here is CASNAGGGEQYF. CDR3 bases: TGTGCCAGCAACGCCGGTGGTGGCGAGCAGTACTTC.

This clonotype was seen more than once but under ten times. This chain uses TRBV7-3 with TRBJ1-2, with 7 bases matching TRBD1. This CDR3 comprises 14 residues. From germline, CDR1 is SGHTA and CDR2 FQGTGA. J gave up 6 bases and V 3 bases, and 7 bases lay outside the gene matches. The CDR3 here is CASSLTGQVDGYTF. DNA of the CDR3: TGTGCCAGCAGCTTGACAGGGCAGGTCGATGGCTACACCTTC.

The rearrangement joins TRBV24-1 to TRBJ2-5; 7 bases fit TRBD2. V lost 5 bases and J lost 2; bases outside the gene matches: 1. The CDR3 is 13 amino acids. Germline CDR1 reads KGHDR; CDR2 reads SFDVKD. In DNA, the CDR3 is TGTGCCACCAGTGGGGGAGGGCAAGAGACCCAGTACTTC. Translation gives CATSGGGQETQYF.

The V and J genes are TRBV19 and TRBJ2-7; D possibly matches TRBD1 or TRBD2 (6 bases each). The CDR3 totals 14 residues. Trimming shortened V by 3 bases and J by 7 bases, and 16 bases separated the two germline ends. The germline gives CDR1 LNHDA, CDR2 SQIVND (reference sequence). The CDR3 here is CASSMSGAPSEQYF. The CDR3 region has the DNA TGTGCCAGTAGTATGTCGGGGGCCCCCTCGGAGCAGTACTTC.

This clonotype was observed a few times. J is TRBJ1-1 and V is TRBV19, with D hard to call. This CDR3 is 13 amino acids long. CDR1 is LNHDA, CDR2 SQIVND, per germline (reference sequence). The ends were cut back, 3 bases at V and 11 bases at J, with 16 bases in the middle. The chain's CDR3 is CASSIASMSAAFF. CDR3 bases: TGTGCCAGTAGTATCGCGTCAATGTCGGCTGCTTTCTTT.

CDR3: CASRRQAGSPLHF. CDR3 DNA sequence: TGTGCCAGCCGGCGGCAGGCTGGATCACCCCTCCACTTT. The chain carries TRBV2 and TRBJ1-6, with D uncertain. Germline V lookup: CDR1 SNHLY, CDR2 FYNNEI. V was clipped by 8 bases and J by 10 bases, with 15 bases between them. The CDR3 spans 13 residues.

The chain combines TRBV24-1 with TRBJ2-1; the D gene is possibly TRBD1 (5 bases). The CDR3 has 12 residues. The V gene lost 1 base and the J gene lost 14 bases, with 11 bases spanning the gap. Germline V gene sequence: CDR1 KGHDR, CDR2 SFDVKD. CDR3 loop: CATSDLGDPKFF. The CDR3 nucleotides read TGTGCCACCAGTGATTTAGGGGATCCCAAGTTCTTC.

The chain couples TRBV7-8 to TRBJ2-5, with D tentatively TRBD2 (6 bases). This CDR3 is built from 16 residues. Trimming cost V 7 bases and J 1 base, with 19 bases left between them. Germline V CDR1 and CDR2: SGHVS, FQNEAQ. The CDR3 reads CASTHRVGAGQETQYF. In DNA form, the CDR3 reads TGTGCCAGCACCCATCGAGTAGGAGCGGGCCAAGAGACCCAGTACTTC.

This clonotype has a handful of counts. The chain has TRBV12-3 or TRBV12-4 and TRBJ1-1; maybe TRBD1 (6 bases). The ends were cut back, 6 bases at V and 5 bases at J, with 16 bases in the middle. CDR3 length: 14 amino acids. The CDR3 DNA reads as TGTGCCAGCAGGCGAACAGGGATTGGAACTGAAGCTTTCTTT. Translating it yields CASRRTGIGTEAFF.

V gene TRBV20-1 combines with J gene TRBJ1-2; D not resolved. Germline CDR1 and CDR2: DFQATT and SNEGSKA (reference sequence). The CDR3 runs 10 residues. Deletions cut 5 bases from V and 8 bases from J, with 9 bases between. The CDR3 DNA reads TGCAGTGCTGTGGTGGGAGGCTACACCTTC. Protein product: CSAVVGGYTF.

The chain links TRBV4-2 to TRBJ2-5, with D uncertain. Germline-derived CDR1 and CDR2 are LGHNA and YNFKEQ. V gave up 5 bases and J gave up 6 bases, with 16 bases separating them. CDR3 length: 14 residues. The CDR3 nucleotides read TGTGCCAGCAGCGCCCCGGCCGGATTACAGACCCAGTACTTC. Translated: CASSAPAGLQTQYF.

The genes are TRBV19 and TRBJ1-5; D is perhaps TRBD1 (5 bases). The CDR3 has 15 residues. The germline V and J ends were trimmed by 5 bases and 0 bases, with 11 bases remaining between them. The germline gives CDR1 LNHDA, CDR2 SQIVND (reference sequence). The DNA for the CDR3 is TGTGCCAGTAGTGACCAGGGTGCTAGCAATCAGCCCCAGCATTTT. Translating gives CASSDQGASNQPQHF.

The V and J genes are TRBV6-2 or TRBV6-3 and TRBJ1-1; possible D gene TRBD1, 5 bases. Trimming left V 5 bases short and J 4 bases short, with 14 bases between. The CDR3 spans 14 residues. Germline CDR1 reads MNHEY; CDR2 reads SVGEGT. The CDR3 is CASSGLAGITEAFF. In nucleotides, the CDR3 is TGTGCCAGCAGTGGCCTTGCAGGGATCACTGAAGCTTTCTTT.

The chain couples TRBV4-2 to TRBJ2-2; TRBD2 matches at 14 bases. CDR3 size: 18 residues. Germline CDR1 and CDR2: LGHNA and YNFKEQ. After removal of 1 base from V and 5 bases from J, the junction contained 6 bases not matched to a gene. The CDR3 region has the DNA TGTGCCAGCAGCCAAGGACTAGCGGGGGGGCTGGGAACCGGGGAGCTGTTTTTT. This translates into CASSQGLAGGLGTGELFF.

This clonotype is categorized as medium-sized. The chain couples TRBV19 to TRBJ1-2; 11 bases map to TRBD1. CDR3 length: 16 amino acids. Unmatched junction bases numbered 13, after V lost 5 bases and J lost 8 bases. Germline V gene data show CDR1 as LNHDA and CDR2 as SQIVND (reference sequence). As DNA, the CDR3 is TGTGCCAGTAGTGCCGGGACAGGGGGACTGTTAGGAGGCTACACCTTC. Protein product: CASSAGTGGLLGGYTF.

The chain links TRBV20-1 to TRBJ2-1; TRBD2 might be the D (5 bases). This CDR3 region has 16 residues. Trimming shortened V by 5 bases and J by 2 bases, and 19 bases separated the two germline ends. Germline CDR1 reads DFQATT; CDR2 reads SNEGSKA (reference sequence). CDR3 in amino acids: CSAEAGLGRAYNEQFF. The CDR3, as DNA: TGCAGTGCTGAGGCCGGCCTTGGGCGGGCCTACAATGAGCAGTTCTTC.

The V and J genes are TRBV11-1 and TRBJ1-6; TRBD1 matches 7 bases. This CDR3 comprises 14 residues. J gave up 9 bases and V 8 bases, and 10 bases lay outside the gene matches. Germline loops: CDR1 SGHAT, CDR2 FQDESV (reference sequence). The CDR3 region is CASGFPGQTSPLHF. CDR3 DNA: TGTGCCAGCGGTTTCCCGGGACAGACTTCACCCCTCCACTTT.

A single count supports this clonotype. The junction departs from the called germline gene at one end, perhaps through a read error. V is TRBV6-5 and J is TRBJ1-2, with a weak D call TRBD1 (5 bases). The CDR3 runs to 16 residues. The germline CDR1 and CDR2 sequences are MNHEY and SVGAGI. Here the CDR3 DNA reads TGTGCCGGCAGTTATTCTGTCCAGGGTGGGGTTTATGGCTACACCTTC. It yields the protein CAGSYSVQGGVYGYTF.

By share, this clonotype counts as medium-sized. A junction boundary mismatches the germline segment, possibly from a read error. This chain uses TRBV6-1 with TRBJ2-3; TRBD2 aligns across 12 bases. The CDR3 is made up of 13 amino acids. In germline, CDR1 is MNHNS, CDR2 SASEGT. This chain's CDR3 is CASSEATSGGLNF. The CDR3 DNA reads TGTGCCAGCAGTGAAGCTACTAGCGGGGGGTTAAATTTT.

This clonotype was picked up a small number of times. CDR3 sequence: CASSLDGGGNHSPLHF. In DNA form, the CDR3 reads TGTGCCAGCAGCTTAGATGGAGGGGGCAACCATTCACCCCTCCACTTT. This rearrangement joins TRBV7-8 to TRBJ1-6; TRBD1 aligns across 7 bases. The trim removed 1 base at V and 8 bases at J, leaving 8 bases unmatched. This CDR3 is 16 amino acids long. Looked up from germline, CDR1 is SGHVS and CDR2 is FQNEAQ.